These 15 T cell receptor beta chains were all obtained from the same sample, sequenced in a study of STAT5B mutations in CD4+ large granular lymphocyte leukemia. Using immunoSEQ multiplex PCR, the repertoire was profiled, and TCRdb retains in-frame clones only, with some absent. The sample comprises under 40,000 clones, about 81% of which are singletons, and about 2.7% rests with the top ten. The sample consisted of CD4+ T cells from blood buffy coats. The receptors were gathered from a human donor in good health.

This sequence joins TRBV6-6 and TRBJ2-7; weak D call: TRBD2 (8 bases). The length of the CDR3 is 16 residues. In germline, CDR1 is MNHNY, CDR2 SVGAGI (reference sequence). V dropped 0 bases and J dropped 4 bases, with 16 bases sitting between them. Here the CDR3 DNA reads TGTGCCAGCAGTTACTCCATAGCGGGACAGCTGTACGAGCAGTACTTC. Translation gives CASSYSIAGQLYEQYF.

The chain couples TRBV5-5 to TRBJ1-5; 9 bases align to TRBD1. V was clipped by 4 bases and J by 2 bases; unmatched bases: 13. The CDR3 consists of 18 residues. CDR1 and CDR2 (germline): SGHKS, YYEKEE (reference sequence). As DNA, the CDR3 is TGTGCCAGCAGCCTCTCCCGGGACAGGGAGGCGGGCAATCAGCCCCAGCATTTT. It specifies CASSLSRDREAGNQPQHF.

The chain links TRBV7-2 to TRBJ2-7, with 11 nucleotides matching TRBD1. Germline-derived CDR1 and CDR2 are SGHTA and FQGNSA. J gave up 2 bases and V 1 base, and 1 base lay outside the gene matches. This CDR3 has 15 amino acids. The CDR3 here is CASSLGTGGPYEQYF. The CDR3 DNA reads as TGTGCCAGCAGCTTAGGGACAGGGGGCCCCTACGAGCAGTACTTC.

This chain connects TRBV11-2 to TRBJ1-2; D gene uncertain. This CDR3 comprises 15 residues. Trimming stripped 6 bases from V and 4 bases from J, with 18 bases between. The V gene's germline CDR1 is SGHAT and CDR2 FQNNGV. The CDR3 sequence: CASSPLSGQVYGYTF. The DNA for the CDR3 is TGTGCCAGCAGTCCCCTATCTGGGCAGGTCTATGGCTACACCTTC.

The gene calls are TRBV5-1 and TRBJ1-1, with D perhaps matching TRBD1 (6 bases). Between the trimmed V and J ends, which lost 0 bases and 10 bases, there was a span of 7 bases. CDR1 is SGHRS and CDR2 is YFSETQ in the germline V gene. The CDR3 runs to 11 residues. DNA for the CDR3: TGCGCCAGCAGCTTGGCAGGGGCAGCTTTCTTT. It yields the protein CASSLAGAAFF.

The chain employs TRBV9 and TRBJ2-2, with 7 bases lining up with TRBD1. The CDR3 extends over 14 amino acids. Germline CDR1 and CDR2: SGDLS and YYNGEE. After removal of 3 bases from V and 3 bases from J, the junction contained 2 bases not matched to a gene. The chain's CDR3 is CASSAQGDTGELFF. The CDR3 nucleotides read TGTGCCAGCAGCGCTCAGGGGGACACCGGGGAGCTGTTTTTT.

The chain recombines TRBV7-6 with TRBJ1-4; 9 bases line up with TRBD1. The CDR3 runs 15 residues. Germline assignment: CDR1 SGHVS and CDR2 FNYEAQ. The junction had 2 bases not matched to a gene; V was cut back by 1 base and J by 5 bases. CDR3 coding DNA: TGTGCCAGCAGCTTAGGGGGACAGGGAAATGAAAAACTGTTTTTT. Its protein product is CASSLGGQGNEKLFF.

The chain links TRBV9 to TRBJ1-5, with D uncertain. The V end lost 2 bases, the J end lost 7 bases, and 13 bases lay between the germline ends. This CDR3 contains 14 residues. Germline lookup yields CDR1 SGDLS and CDR2 YYNGEE. Here the CDR3 reads CASSVGTLGQPQHF. The DNA of the CDR3 is TGTGCCAGCAGCGTCGGAACCTTAGGGCAGCCCCAGCATTTT.

The chain joins TRBV29-1 to TRBJ2-4, with a possible D match to TRBD1 (6 bases). Trimming took 6 bases from V and 1 from J, leaving 10 bases between them. This CDR3 has 13 residues. Germline CDR1 reads SQVTM; CDR2 reads ANQGSEA. The CDR3 sequence is CSVGATAKNIQYF. DNA for the CDR3: TGCAGCGTGGGGGCAACGGCCAAAAACATTCAGTACTTC.

This clone appeared a single time. The chain joins TRBV9 to TRBJ2-7; 7 bases agree with TRBD1. The CDR3 length is 14 residues. V gave up 4 bases and J gave up 3 bases; unmatched junction bases: 7. Germline assignment: CDR1 SGDLS and CDR2 YYNGEE. For the CDR3, the DNA is TGTGCCAGCAGCCCCAACTGGGACAGCTACGAGCAGTACTTC. It translates to CASSPNWDSYEQYF.

This clone was counted between two and nine times. The CDR3 nucleotides read TGTGCCAGTAGTATAGGGGCTGGGGCCAACGTCCTGACTTTC. It translates to CASSIGAGANVLTF. The gene calls are TRBV19 and TRBJ2-6; D unclear. CDR1 is LNHDA, CDR2 SQIVND, per germline (reference sequence). The V end lost 1 base, the J end lost 2 bases, and 3 bases lay between the germline ends. This CDR3 comprises 14 residues.

The chain links TRBV7-9 to TRBJ1-1; no clear D gene. CDR3 length: 14 residues. Germline V gene data show CDR1 as SEHNR and CDR2 as FQNEAQ (reference sequence). V was cut by 10 bases and J by 5 bases, with 20 bases left in between. The CDR3 region is CAIPGRLGGTEAFF. The CDR3 coding sequence is TGTGCCATCCCCGGTAGACTCGGTGGGACTGAAGCTTTCTTT.

The V gene is TRBV18, the J gene TRBJ1-4; maybe TRBD1 (5 bases). CDR1 KGHSH and CDR2 LQKENI come from the germline V gene. This CDR3 contains 19 residues. Trimming removed 4 bases from V and 5 bases from J, with 26 bases in between. The CDR3 DNA is TGTGCCAGCTCACTAACCTGGCAGGGCCGCTCAAGGGTCAATGAAAAACTGTTTTTT. Translating it yields CASSLTWQGRSRVNEKLFF. Drawing the rest from reference TRBV18 and TRBJ1-4, the complete variable domain is NAGVMQNPRHLVRRRGQEARLRCSPMKGHSHVYWYRQLPEEGLKFMVYLQKENIIDESGMPKERFSAEFPKEGPSILRIQQVVRGDSAAYFCASSLTWQGRSRVNEKLFFGSGTQLSVL.

This rearrangement joins TRBV7-8 to TRBJ2-4, with 11 bases matching TRBD2. Germline V gene sequence: CDR1 SGHVS, CDR2 FQNEAQ. The CDR3 is made up of 15 amino acids. V was pared by 5 bases and J by 11 bases, with 11 bases of the junction left unmatched. The CDR3 DNA sequence: TGTGCCAGCAGCCCCACCGGGGCTAGCGGGGGGTTTCAGTACTTC. As protein: CASSPTGASGGFQYF.

The sample holds a few counts of this clone. The chain employs TRBV10-3 and TRBJ1-4; no definite D call. The CDR3 extends over 15 amino acids. V gave up 3 bases and J gave up 8 bases, with 16 bases separating them. Germline V gene data show CDR1 as ENHRY and CDR2 as SYGVKD. CDR3 DNA sequence: TGTGCCATCAGTGATCCCGGGCGGGTTGGGGAAAAACTGTTTTTT. It codes for CAISDPGRVGEKLFF.